This TCR beta chain was sequenced for a study of cytomegalovirus exposure and HLA in healthy donors. Study results and caveats: One variant, a missense change in DCLRE1C, was linked in a later analysis to TCR beta V- and J-gene trimming. Sequencing had likely introduced a cluster of highly shared sequence variants as an artifact.

A word on this clone: Its antigen is still unknown.

The CDR3 loop spans 15 amino acids. Germline assignment: CDR1 SGHNT and CDR2 YYREEE (reference sequence). The ends lost 3 bases at V and 5 bases at J; junction bases unmatched: 5. The study ran its PCR with 60 Vbeta and 13 Jbeta primers. Sequencing used immunoSEQ multiplex PCR; TCRdb keeps in-frame clones, though not all of them. The sample carries under 150,000 clones, roughly 80% recorded once. V and J are TRBV5-4 and TRBJ2-5, with TRBD1 matching over 12 bases. The sequence was collected from a woman aged 30 to 39 in good health and CMV-seropositive. The sequenced sample consisted of PBMCs. This CDR3 reads CASSSPGTGGETQYF. CDR3 sequence (DNA): TGTGCCAGCAGCTCACCCGGGACAGGGGGCGAGACCCAGTACTTC.